This is a list of T cell receptor beta chains from one sample in a study of control samples from healthy donors and cancer patients. Profiling relied on immunoSEQ multiplex PCR, and the TCRdb table lists in-frame clones only, not all of them. Of fewer than 200,000 clones listed, about 93% were seen once; the top ten hold approximately 4%. Sequenced input: blood. All receptors come from a woman aged 55-75 years in good health. The conserved cysteine and the conserved F or W are not part of the CDR3 here. Clone size is given for some rows only: seen once, a few or many times, or a class if the clone is expanded.

abundance: NA
j_gene: TRBJ1-2
v_gene: TRBV9
CDR3aa: ASSALQGFSGSYT

abundance: NA
j_gene: TRBJ2-5
v_gene: TRBV21-1
CDR3aa: ASRTKESLPRGRGTQY

abundance: once
j_gene: TRBJ1-5
v_gene: TRBV19
CDR3aa: ASSRRAPSGNQPQH

abundance: NA
j_gene: TRBJ2-7
v_gene: TRBV18
CDR3aa: ASSPPRTGPYSYEQY

abundance: NA
j_gene: TRBJ2-7
v_gene: TRBV12-5
CDR3aa: ASGLVLAGGYEQY

abundance: NA
j_gene: TRBJ1-3
v_gene: TRBV19
CDR3aa: ASRPMTVSSGNTIY

abundance: few
j_gene: TRBJ1-4
v_gene: TRBV9
CDR3aa: ASSPHPGNEKLF

abundance: NA
j_gene: TRBJ1-5
v_gene: TRBV19
CDR3aa: ASSGAVNQPQH

abundance: NA
j_gene: TRBJ2-3
v_gene: TRBV20-1
CDR3aa: SASLPDTQY

abundance: NA
j_gene: TRBJ1-1
v_gene: TRBV5-8
CDR3aa: ASSPPLTEAF

abundance: NA
j_gene: TRBJ2-7
v_gene: TRBV5-1
CDR3aa: ASSLSPGGLSEQY

abundance: NA
j_gene: TRBJ1-2
v_gene: TRBV27
CDR3aa: ASSFNGGIYYGYT

abundance: NA
j_gene: TRBJ2-2
v_gene: TRBV7-7
CDR3aa: ASSYNTGELF

abundance: NA
j_gene: TRBJ1-3
v_gene: TRBV11-2
CDR3aa: ASSLGQGNTIY

abundance: NA
j_gene: TRBJ1-4
v_gene: TRBV19
CDR3aa: ASSPRGATNEKLF

abundance: NA
j_gene: TRBJ1-2
v_gene: TRBV6-1
CDR3aa: ASSEMGRTTYGYT

abundance: NA
j_gene: TRBJ1-2
v_gene: TRBV19
CDR3aa: ASSIVGDILYYGYT

abundance: NA
j_gene: TRBJ1-2
v_gene: TRBV25-1
CDR3aa: ASMYRTGYGYT

abundance: NA
j_gene: TRBJ1-1
v_gene: TRBV2
CDR3aa: ASSEGRQGAGEAF

abundance: NA
j_gene: TRBJ2-5
v_gene: TRBV6-5
CDR3aa: ASSYTGVRETQY

abundance: NA
j_gene: TRBJ1-3
v_gene: TRBV29-1
CDR3aa: SARTGGLVY

abundance: NA
j_gene: TRBJ1-6
v_gene: TRBV3-1/TRBV3-2
CDR3aa: ASSLGATASPLH

abundance: NA
j_gene: TRBJ2-1
v_gene: TRBV5-4
CDR3aa: ASSSQGSDEQF

abundance: once
j_gene: TRBJ1-6
v_gene: TRBV27
CDR3aa: ATSNRESSYNSPLH